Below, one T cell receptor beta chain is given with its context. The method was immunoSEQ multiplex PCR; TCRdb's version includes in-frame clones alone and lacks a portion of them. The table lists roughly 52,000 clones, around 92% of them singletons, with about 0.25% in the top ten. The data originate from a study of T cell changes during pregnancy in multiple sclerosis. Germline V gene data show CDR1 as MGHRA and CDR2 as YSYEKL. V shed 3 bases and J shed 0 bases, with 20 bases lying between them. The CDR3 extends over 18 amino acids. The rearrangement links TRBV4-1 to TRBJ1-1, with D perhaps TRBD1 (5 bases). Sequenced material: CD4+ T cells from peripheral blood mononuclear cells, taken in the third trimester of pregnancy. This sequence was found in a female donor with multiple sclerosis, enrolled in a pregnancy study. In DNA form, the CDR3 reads TGCGCCAGCAGCCACCTAAAGCGGGTTAGGGGTATGAACACTGAAGCTTTCTTT. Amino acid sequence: CASSHLKRVRGMNTEAFF.